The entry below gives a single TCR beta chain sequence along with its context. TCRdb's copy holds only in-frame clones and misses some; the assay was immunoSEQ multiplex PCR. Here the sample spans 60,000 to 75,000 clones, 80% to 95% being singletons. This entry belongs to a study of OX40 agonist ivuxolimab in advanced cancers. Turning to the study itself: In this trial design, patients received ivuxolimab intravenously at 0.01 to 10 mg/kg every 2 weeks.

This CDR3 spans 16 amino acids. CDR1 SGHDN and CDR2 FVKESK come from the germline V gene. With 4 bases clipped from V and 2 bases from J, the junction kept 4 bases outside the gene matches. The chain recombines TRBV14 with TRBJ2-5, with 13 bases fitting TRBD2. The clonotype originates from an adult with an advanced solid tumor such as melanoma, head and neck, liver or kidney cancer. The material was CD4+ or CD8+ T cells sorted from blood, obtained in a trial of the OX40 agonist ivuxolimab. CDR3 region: CASSLWGLAGQETQYF. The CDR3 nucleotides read TGTGCCAGCAGCCTTTGGGGACTAGCGGGACAAGAGACCCAGTACTTC.